One and the same sample provided the 32 T cell receptor beta chains below, sequenced in a study of CD8+CD57+ T cells in acquired aplastic anemia. CDR3 and TCR beta VDJ profiling relied on genomic DNA as the template. TCRdb fed the reads into MiXCR, producing one record per CDR3 protein. The repertoire holds around 180,000 distinct CDR3 sequences, with roughly 64% as singletons. Sequencing input: sorted CD4+, CD8+, or CD8+CD57+ T cells (not recorded which) from PBMCs. The receptors stem from a human donor with severe aplastic anemia or a healthy control (not recorded which).

V is TRBV2 and J is TRBJ1-5, with D perhaps matching TRBD1 (5 bases). The CDR3 is 15 amino acids. The germline CDR1 and CDR2 sequences are SNHLY and FYNNEI. Deletions cut 2 bases from V and 4 bases from J, with 12 bases between. The CDR3 DNA sequence: TGTGCCAGCAGTGAATGGGGCGGAGGGAATCAGCCCCAGCATTTT. Amino acids: CASSEWGGGNQPQHF.

A few counts support this clonotype. This sequence joins TRBV7-9 and TRBJ2-3, with TRBD2 matching over 11 bases. CDR3 length: 16 amino acids. Germline V CDR1 and CDR2: SEHNR, FQNEAQ (reference sequence). With V trimmed by 5 bases and J by 2 bases, 6 bases remained unmatched. CDR3 coding DNA: TGTGCCAGCAGCCCTAGCGGGGGGACCCACACAGATACGCAGTATTTT. It codes for CASSPSGGTHTDTQYF.

The V gene is TRBV7-8, the J gene TRBJ1-1, with 12 bases lining up with TRBD1. CDR3 length equals 13 residues. Germline-derived CDR1 and CDR2 are SGHVS and FQNEAQ. Trimming removed 8 bases from V and 6 bases from J; junction bases left unmatched: 4. The CDR3 sequence is CASSRDRGPEAFF. DNA for the CDR3: TGTGCCAGCTCCCGGGACAGGGGGCCTGAAGCTTTCTTT.

The V and J genes are TRBV7-7 and TRBJ2-3; TRBD2 aligns across 11 bases. Germline lookup yields CDR1 SSHAT and CDR2 FNYEAQ (reference sequence). V was clipped by 1 base and J by 4 bases; unmatched bases: 4. The CDR3 consists of 16 residues. CDR3 in DNA: TGTGCCAGCAGCTTAGGACTAGCGGGGACATCAGATACGCAGTATTTT. It codes for CASSLGLAGTSDTQYF. The variable domain in full, with the rest retrieved from reference TRBV7-7 and TRBJ2-3, is GAGVSQSPRYKVTKRGQDVTLRCDPISSHATLYWYQQALGQGPEFLTYFNYEAQPDKSGLPSDRFSAERPEGSISTLTIQRTEQRDSAMYRCASSLGLAGTSDTQYFGPGTRLTVL.

This sequence joins TRBV7-2 and TRBJ2-5; unclear D gene. The germline V and J ends were trimmed by 5 bases and 2 bases, with 15 bases remaining between them. Germline CDR1 and CDR2: SGHTA and FQGNSA. This CDR3 contains 15 residues. Here the CDR3 reads CASSPPTDLQETQYF. CDR3 in DNA: TGTGCCAGCAGCCCCCCGACGGACCTACAAGAGACCCAGTACTTC.

At least ten counts were recorded for this clonotype. The rearrangement uses TRBV6-2 or TRBV6-3 and TRBJ2-7, with D maybe TRBD1 (6 bases). Per the germline V gene, CDR1 is MNHEY and CDR2 is SVGEGT. This CDR3 region has 14 residues. The V and J ends lost 2 bases and 12 bases respectively, with 20 bases between them. In DNA form, the CDR3 reads TGTGCCAGCAGTTACGCCGGGACATACGACCGGCGGTACTTC. Its translation is CASSYAGTYDRRYF.

The V call is TRBV10-3, the J call TRBJ1-2, with 8 bases lining up with TRBD1. V trimming: 10 bases; J trimming: 12 bases; junction bases outside the gene matches: 16. The CDR3 extends over 13 amino acids. The germline gives CDR1 ENHRY, CDR2 SYGVKD. CDR3 protein: CATKQGEGNGHTF. CDR3 nucleotide sequence: TGTGCCACCAAACAGGGGGAAGGGAATGGTCACACCTTC.

This chain links TRBV29-1 with TRBJ2-7; D might be TRBD1 (6 bases). The CDR3 is 14 residues long. V lost 6 bases to trimming and J lost 0 bases, with 15 bases between them. Germline-derived CDR1 and CDR2 are SQVTM and ANQGSEA. The CDR3 here is CSVVTGIPSYEQYF. The CDR3 DNA reads TGCAGCGTCGTCACAGGGATACCCTCCTACGAGCAGTACTTC.

The chain is built from TRBV9 and TRBJ1-2; D unclear. The germline V and J ends were trimmed by 4 bases and 6 bases, with 10 bases remaining between them. Looked up from germline, CDR1 is SGDLS and CDR2 is YYNGEE. The CDR3 covers 12 residues. CDR3 bases: TGTGCCAGCAGCCCCTACAGTAATGGCTACACCTTC. Translation gives CASSPYSNGYTF.

This clonotype was counted many times. The rearrangement uses TRBV18 and TRBJ2-7, with a tentative D call TRBD1 (6 bases). The V gene lost 3 bases and the J gene lost 1 base, with 16 bases spanning the gap. The germline V gene has CDR1 KGHSH and CDR2 LQKENI. The CDR3 has 16 amino acids. CDR3 sequence (DNA): TGTGCCAGCTCACCGCCCCCGACAGGTTTGTCCTACGAGCAGTACTTC. Protein sequence: CASSPPPTGLSYEQYF.

This clonotype was counted many times. This chain uses TRBV6-6 with TRBJ2-7; TRBD2 agrees at 9 bases. V shed 2 bases, J shed 2 bases, and the junction held 7 bases outside the gene matches. CDR1 MNHNY and CDR2 SVGAGI come from the germline V gene (reference sequence). This CDR3 contains 16 residues. This chain's CDR3 is CASSYLPGLAAYEQYF. The CDR3 bases are TGTGCCAGCAGTTACCTGCCGGGACTAGCCGCCTACGAGCAGTACTTC.

The rearrangement joins TRBV7-9 to TRBJ2-7; D gene uncertain. V lost 5 bases, J lost 5 bases, and 10 bases lay in between. From germline, CDR1 is SEHNR and CDR2 FQNEAQ (reference sequence). The CDR3 totals 12 residues. CDR3 DNA sequence: TGTGCCAGCAGCCTTAACTCAGACGAGCAGTACTTC. Translating it yields CASSLNSDEQYF.

The genes are TRBV7-9 and TRBJ1-4, with a tentative D call TRBD1 (5 bases). V lost 1 base, J lost 3 bases, and 9 bases lay in between. The germline V gene encodes CDR1 SEHNR and CDR2 FQNEAQ (reference sequence). The CDR3 length is 15 residues. The CDR3 region has the DNA TGTGCCAGCAGCTTAGGGGGGTTGGCTAATGAAAAACTGTTTTTT. It translates to CASSLGGLANEKLFF.

Concerning this clonotype: An end of the junction does not agree with germline; a read error may underlie this. CDR3 protein: CAISPISSYERYF. DNA for the CDR3: TGTGCCATCAGTCCGATCAGCTCCTACGAGCGGTACTTC. The chain employs TRBV10-3 and TRBJ2-7, with D unresolved. In germline, CDR1 is ENHRY, CDR2 SYGVKD. The CDR3 is 13 residues long.

This clonotype was seen a handful of times. The V and J genes are TRBV11-2 and TRBJ2-1, with TRBD2 matching 10 bases. Looked up from germline, CDR1 is SGHAT and CDR2 is FQNNGV. The CDR3 extends over 14 amino acids. Germline trimming cut 6 bases from V and 3 bases from J; bases unmatched to any gene: 2. For the CDR3, the DNA is TGTGCCAGCAGGCCTAGCGGGAGCTACAATGAGCAGTTCTTC. Translated, it gives CASRPSGSYNEQFF.

The rearrangement joins TRBV24-1 to TRBJ2-2; possibly TRBD1 for D (5 bases). Trimming left V 5 bases short and J 2 bases short, with 14 bases between. Germline V gene lookup returns CDR1 KGHDR and CDR2 SFDVKD. The CDR3 sequence is 16 residues long. The DNA for the CDR3 is TGTGCCACCAGTGGGGGCAGGCTGGGCAACACCGGGGAGCTGTTTTTT. Protein sequence: CATSGGRLGNTGELFF.

In its sample, this clonotype was seen a few times. The rearrangement links TRBV6-5 to TRBJ1-2; possibly TRBD1 for D (5 bases). The germline V gene has CDR1 MNHEY and CDR2 SVGAGI. Trimming took 6 bases from V and 5 from J, leaving 16 bases between them. The CDR3 has 14 amino acids. The CDR3 here is CASSKSGGGYGYTF. The CDR3 bases are TGTGCCAGCAGCAAATCCGGGGGGGGTTATGGCTACACCTTC.

This clonotype was found many times. The chain recombines TRBV15 with TRBJ2-3; D uncertain. The CDR3 has 13 residues. Germline V gene sequence: CDR1 LNHNV, CDR2 YYDKDF (reference sequence). Trimming stripped 5 bases from V and 1 base from J, with 7 bases between. The CDR3 sequence: CATSVGGTDTQYF. The CDR3 DNA reads as TGTGCCACCAGCGTTGGGGGCACAGATACGCAGTATTTT.

This clonotype was recorded a few times. V is TRBV7-9 and J is TRBJ1-2, with D unresolved. The V gene's germline CDR1 is SEHNR and CDR2 FQNEAQ (reference sequence). Deletions cut 2 bases from V and 0 bases from J, with 13 bases between. The CDR3 spans 16 residues. CDR3 sequence (DNA): TGTGCCAGCAGCTTATTGAACACCCAAGCTAACTATGGCTACACCTTC. As protein: CASSLLNTQANYGYTF.

The chain recombines TRBV7-3 with TRBJ1-1; D is ambiguous. The germline V gene has CDR1 SGHTA and CDR2 FQGTGA. This CDR3 is built from 16 residues. Trimming cost V 9 bases and J 4 bases, with 24 bases left between them. CDR3: CASSPFGRAPRTEAFF. The CDR3 nucleotides read TGTGCCAGTAGCCCTTTTGGGCGGGCGCCGCGCACTGAAGCTTTCTTT.

As for this clonotype: A clone one base away is much larger, so this may be a read error. The chain links TRBV27 to TRBJ2-7, with TRBD1 identical over 11 bases. Germline CDR1 is MNHEY and CDR2 is SMNVEV (reference sequence). Losses at the gene ends were 6 bases for V and 9 bases for J; bases not matched to a gene: 16. The CDR3 covers 16 residues. CDR3 DNA: TGTGCCAGCAGCCACAGGACAGGGGGCTTGACGGGCGGGCAGTACTTC. Protein sequence: CASSHRTGGLTGGQYF.

This clonotype was counted at least ten times. The gene calls are TRBV10-3 and TRBJ1-2, with 7 bases lining up with TRBD1. Unmatched junction bases numbered 15, after V lost 3 bases and J lost 8 bases. Germline CDR1 is ENHRY and CDR2 is SYGVKD. The CDR3 has 16 residues. This CDR3 reads CAISDSGTAPEEGYTF. For the CDR3, the DNA is TGTGCCATCAGTGACTCCGGGACAGCTCCTGAAGAAGGCTACACCTTC.

The J gene is TRBJ2-3, the V gene TRBV20-1; perhaps TRBD2 as D (6 bases). This CDR3 has 15 residues. The V end was cut by 0 bases, the J end by 1 base, with 11 bases between. Germline CDR1 DFQATT, CDR2 SNEGSKA (reference sequence). The CDR3 protein is CSARDEKRGTDTQYF. CDR3 coding DNA: TGCAGTGCTAGAGATGAGAAGCGGGGCACAGATACGCAGTATTTT.

V and J are TRBV24-1 and TRBJ1-5, with D tentatively TRBD1 (5 bases). The CDR3 covers 13 residues. Germline assignment: CDR1 KGHDR and CDR2 SFDVKD. V was pared by 11 bases and J by 4 bases, with 14 bases between. CDR3 region: CASERGGNQPQHF. CDR3 bases: TGTGCCAGCGAAAGGGGAGGTAATCAGCCCCAGCATTTT.

Comment on this clonotype: Sequence at one end of the junction differs from germline and may be a read error. The gene calls are TRBV7-9 and TRBJ2-7; D may be TRBD1 (6 bases). Germline lookup yields CDR1 SEHNR and CDR2 FQNEAQ (reference sequence). This CDR3 comprises 16 residues. CDR3 sequence: CASSQRTVVLLRAVRF. The DNA for the CDR3 is TGTGCCAGCAGCCAGAGGACAGTCGTACTCCTACGAGCAGTACGGTTC.

The V gene is TRBV7-9, the J gene TRBJ2-5, with D unclear. CDR1 and CDR2 (germline): SEHNR, FQNEAQ (reference sequence). V was shortened by 3 bases and J by 5 bases, with 16 bases between the two germline ends. The length of the CDR3 is 15 residues. The CDR3 DNA reads as TGTGCCAGCAGCTTGCGAAAGGGAAGTGGGGAGACCCAGTACTTC. It specifies CASSLRKGSGETQYF.

The V gene is TRBV2, the J gene TRBJ2-3; D gene uncertain. Germline CDR1 and CDR2: SNHLY and FYNNEI. The CDR3 is 12 amino acids. V lost 6 bases, J lost 4 bases, and 8 bases lay in between. CDR3 residues: CASRPTSDTQYF. The DNA for the CDR3 is TGTGCCAGCAGACCCACCTCAGATACGCAGTATTTT. The variable domain in full, with the rest retrieved from reference TRBV2 and TRBJ2-3, is EPEVTQTPSHQVTQMGQEVILRCVPISNHLYFYWYRQILGQKVEFLVSFYNNEISEKSEIFDDQFSVERPDGSNFTLKIRSTKLEDSAMYFCASRPTSDTQYFGPGTRLTVL.

This chain connects TRBV15 to TRBJ2-3, with 10 positions matching TRBD2. CDR3 length equals 14 residues. Germline CDR1 and CDR2: LNHNV and YYDKDF (reference sequence). V was pared by 5 bases and J by 6 bases, with 5 bases of the junction left unmatched. CDR3 coding DNA: TGTGCCACCAGCGACCAGCGGGGGGGCGATACGCAGTATTTT. This gives the protein CATSDQRGGDTQYF.

A few counts support this clonotype. V is TRBV7-9 and J is TRBJ2-7, with TRBD2 matching 10 bases. J lost 5 bases, V lost 5 bases, and 9 bases had no gene match. There are 15 residues in the CDR3. Germline loops: CDR1 SEHNR, CDR2 FQNEAQ (reference sequence). The CDR3 DNA reads TGTGCCAGCAGCCTCAGCGGGAGGGCCGACCACGAGCAGTACTTC. This gives the protein CASSLSGRADHEQYF.

The chain couples TRBV24-1 to TRBJ2-3; possibly TRBD2 for D (6 bases). Deletions cut 0 bases from V and 0 bases from J, with 12 bases between. The CDR3 consists of 17 residues. CDR1 and CDR2 (germline): KGHDR, SFDVKD. DNA of the CDR3: TGTGCCACCAGTGATTTGGGCGGGGCGGGAAGCACAGATACGCAGTATTTT. The encoded protein is CATSDLGGAGSTDTQYF.

This clonotype was observed at least ten times. The chain employs TRBV2 and TRBJ1-2; perhaps TRBD1 as D (6 bases). The CDR3 consists of 15 residues. V was cut by 6 bases and J by 4 bases, with 18 bases left in between. Per germline, CDR1 SNHLY and CDR2 FYNNEI. CDR3 in amino acids: CASRVNRDKSYGYTF. CDR3 nucleotides: TGTGCCAGCAGGGTCAACCGGGACAAAAGCTATGGCTACACCTTC.

This clonotype showed up many times. The chain links TRBV4-3 to TRBJ2-7; TRBD1 aligns across 9 bases. This CDR3 contains 15 residues. V gave up 1 base and J gave up 0 bases; unmatched junction bases: 1. Germline V CDR1 and CDR2: LGHNA, YSLEER. The CDR3 reads CASSQAQGASYEQYF. CDR3 sequence (DNA): TGCGCCAGCAGCCAAGCACAGGGGGCCTCCTACGAGCAGTACTTC.